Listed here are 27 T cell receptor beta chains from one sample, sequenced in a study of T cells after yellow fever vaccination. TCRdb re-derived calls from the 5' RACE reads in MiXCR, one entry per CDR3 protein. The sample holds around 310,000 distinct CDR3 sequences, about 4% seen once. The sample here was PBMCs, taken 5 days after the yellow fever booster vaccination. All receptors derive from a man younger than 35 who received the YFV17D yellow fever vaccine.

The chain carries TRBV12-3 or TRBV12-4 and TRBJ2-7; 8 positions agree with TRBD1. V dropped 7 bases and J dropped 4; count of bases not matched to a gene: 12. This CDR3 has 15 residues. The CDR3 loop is CASTPSQGARYEQYF. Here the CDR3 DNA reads TGTGCCAGCACCCCTTCCCAGGGGGCGCGATACGAGCAGTACTTC.

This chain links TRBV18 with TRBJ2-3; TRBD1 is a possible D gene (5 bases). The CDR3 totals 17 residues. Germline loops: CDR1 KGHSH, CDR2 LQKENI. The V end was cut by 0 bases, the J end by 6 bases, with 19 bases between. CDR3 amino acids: CASSPPFHLGRGDTQYF. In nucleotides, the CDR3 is TGTGCCAGCTCACCACCTTTTCATCTGGGTAGGGGCGATACGCAGTATTTT.

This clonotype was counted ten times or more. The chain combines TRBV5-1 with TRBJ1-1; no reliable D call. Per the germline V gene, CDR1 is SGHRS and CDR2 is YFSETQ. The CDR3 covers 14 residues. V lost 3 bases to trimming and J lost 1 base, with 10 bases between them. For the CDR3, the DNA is TGCGCCAGCAGCTGGCTGGCTGAGAACACTGAAGCTTTCTTT. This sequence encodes CASSWLAENTEAFF.

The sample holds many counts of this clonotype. The CDR3 is CSARISGGSSYNEQFF. Here the CDR3 DNA reads TGCAGTGCACGGATTTCAGGGGGAAGCTCCTACAATGAGCAGTTCTTC. The V gene is TRBV20-1, the J gene TRBJ2-1; 7 bases line up with TRBD1. V was pared by 6 bases and J by 0 bases, with 11 bases of the junction left unmatched. Germline CDR1 is DFQATT and CDR2 is SNEGSKA (reference sequence). The CDR3 extends over 16 amino acids.

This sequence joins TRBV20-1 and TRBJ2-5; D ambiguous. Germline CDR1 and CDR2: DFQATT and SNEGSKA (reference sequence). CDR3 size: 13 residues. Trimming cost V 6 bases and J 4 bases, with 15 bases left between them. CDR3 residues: CSAVGSLPETQYF. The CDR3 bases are TGCAGTGCCGTGGGATCTCTCCCAGAGACCCAGTACTTC.

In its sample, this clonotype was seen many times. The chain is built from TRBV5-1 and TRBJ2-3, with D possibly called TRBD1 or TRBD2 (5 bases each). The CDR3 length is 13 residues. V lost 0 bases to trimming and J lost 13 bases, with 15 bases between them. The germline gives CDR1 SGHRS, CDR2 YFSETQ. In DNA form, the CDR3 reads TGCGCCAGCAGCTTGGACCCGGGACCCGGGAAGTATTTT. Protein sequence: CASSLDPGPGKYF.

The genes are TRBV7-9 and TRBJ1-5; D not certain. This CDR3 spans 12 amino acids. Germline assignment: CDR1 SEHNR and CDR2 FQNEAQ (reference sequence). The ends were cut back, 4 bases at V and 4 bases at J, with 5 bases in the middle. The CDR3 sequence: CASSSQNQPQHF. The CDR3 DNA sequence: TGTGCCAGCAGCTCACAAAATCAGCCCCAGCATTTT.

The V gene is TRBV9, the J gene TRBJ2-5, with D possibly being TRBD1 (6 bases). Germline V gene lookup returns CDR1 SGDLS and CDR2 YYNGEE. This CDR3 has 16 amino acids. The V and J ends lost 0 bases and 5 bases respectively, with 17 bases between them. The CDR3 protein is CASSVVEGEFRETQYF. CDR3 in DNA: TGTGCCAGCAGCGTAGTCGAGGGGGAGTTTCGGGAGACCCAGTACTTC.

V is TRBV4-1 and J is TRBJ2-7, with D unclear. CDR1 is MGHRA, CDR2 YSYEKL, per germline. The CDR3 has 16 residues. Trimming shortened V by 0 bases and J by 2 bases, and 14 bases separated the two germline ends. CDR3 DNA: TGCGCCAGCAGCCAAGACCCTCAGAGAATGGCCTACGAGCAGTACTTC. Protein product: CASSQDPQRMAYEQYF.

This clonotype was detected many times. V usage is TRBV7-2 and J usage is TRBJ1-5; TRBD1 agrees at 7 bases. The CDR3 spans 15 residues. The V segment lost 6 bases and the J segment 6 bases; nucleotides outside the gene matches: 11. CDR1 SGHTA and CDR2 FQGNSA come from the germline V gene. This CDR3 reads CASSFTGDNGQPQHF. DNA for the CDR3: TGTGCCAGCAGTTTTACAGGGGATAACGGTCAGCCCCAGCATTTT.

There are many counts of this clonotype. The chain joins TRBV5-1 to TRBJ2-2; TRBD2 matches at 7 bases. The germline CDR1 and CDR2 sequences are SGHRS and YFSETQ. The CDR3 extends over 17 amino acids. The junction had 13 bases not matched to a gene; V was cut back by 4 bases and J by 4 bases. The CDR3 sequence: CASSQPPASGLTGELFF. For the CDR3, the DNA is TGCGCCAGCAGCCAACCACCGGCTAGCGGACTCACCGGGGAGCTGTTTTTT. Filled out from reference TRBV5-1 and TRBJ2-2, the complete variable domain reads KAGVTQTPRYLIKTRGQQVTLSCSPISGHRSVSWYQQTPGQGLQFLFEYFSETQRNKGNFPGRFSGRQFSNSRSEMNVSTLELGDSALYLCASSQPPASGLTGELFFGEGSRLTVL.

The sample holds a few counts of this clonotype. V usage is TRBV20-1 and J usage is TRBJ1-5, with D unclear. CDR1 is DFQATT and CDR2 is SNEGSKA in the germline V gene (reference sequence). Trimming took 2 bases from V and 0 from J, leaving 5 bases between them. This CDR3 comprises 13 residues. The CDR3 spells CSARSYSNQPQHF. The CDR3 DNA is TGCAGTGCTAGATCTTATAGCAATCAGCCCCAGCATTTT.

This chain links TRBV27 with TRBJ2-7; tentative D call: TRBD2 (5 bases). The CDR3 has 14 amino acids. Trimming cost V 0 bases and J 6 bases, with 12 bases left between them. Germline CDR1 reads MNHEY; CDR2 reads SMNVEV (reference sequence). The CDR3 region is CASSLSVGSGEQYV. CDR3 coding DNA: TGTGCCAGCAGTTTATCTGTAGGGAGTGGCGAGCAGTACGTC.

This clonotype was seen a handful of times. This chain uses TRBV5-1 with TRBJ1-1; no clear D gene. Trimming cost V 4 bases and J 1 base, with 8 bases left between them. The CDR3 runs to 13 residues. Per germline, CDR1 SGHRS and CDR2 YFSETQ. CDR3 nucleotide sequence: TGCGCCAGCAGCGCGCAGTGGAACACTGAAGCTTTCTTT. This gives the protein CASSAQWNTEAFF.

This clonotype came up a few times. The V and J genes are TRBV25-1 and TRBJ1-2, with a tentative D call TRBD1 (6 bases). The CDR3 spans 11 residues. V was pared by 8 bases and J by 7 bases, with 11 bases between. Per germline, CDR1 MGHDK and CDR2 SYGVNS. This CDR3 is CASRTGLGYTF. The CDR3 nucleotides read TGTGCCAGCCGAACAGGGCTTGGCTACACCTTC.

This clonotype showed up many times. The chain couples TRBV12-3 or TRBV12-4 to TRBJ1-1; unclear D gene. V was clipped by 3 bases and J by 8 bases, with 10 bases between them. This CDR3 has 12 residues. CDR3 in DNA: TGTGCCAGCAGTTTGCTGGGGTTGGAAGCTTTCTTT. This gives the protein CASSLLGLEAFF.

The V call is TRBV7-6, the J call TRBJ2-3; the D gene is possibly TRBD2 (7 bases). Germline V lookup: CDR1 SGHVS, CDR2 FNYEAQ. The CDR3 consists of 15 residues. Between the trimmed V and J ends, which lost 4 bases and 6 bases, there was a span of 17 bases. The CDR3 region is CASSSGAGAVDTQYF. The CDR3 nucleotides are TGTGCCAGCAGCTCAGGGGCGGGGGCGGTCGATACGCAGTATTTT.

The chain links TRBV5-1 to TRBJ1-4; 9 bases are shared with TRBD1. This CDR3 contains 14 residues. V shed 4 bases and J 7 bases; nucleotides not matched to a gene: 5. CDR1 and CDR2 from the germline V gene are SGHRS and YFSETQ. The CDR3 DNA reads TGCGCCAGCAGCACGGACAGGGGTAGTGAAAAACTGTTTTTT. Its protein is CASSTDRGSEKLFF.

CDR3 protein: CASSAELVGGWTTEAFF. Written as DNA, the CDR3 is TGTGCCAGCAGTGCAGAACTCGTCGGGGGGTGGACCACTGAAGCTTTCTTT. V is TRBV2 and J is TRBJ1-1; a weak D match, TRBD1 (5 bases). Germline values: CDR1 SNHLY, CDR2 FYNNEI. The CDR3 extends over 17 amino acids. V lost 4 bases and J 4 bases, leaving 22 bases between the germline ends.

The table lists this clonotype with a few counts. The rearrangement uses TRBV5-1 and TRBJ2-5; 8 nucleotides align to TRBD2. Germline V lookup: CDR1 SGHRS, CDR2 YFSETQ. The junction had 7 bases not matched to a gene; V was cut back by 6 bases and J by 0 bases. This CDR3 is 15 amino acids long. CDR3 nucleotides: TGCGCCAGCACGTACCAAGCGGGGGACCAAGAGACCCAGTACTTC. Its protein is CASTYQAGDQETQYF.

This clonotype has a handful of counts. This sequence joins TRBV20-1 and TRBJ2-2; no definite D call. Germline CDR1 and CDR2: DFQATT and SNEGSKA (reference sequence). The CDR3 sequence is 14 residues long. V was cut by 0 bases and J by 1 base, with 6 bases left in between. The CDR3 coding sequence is TGCAGTGCTAGAGACCCGATGAACACCGGGGAGCTGTTTTTT. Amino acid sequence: CSARDPMNTGELFF.

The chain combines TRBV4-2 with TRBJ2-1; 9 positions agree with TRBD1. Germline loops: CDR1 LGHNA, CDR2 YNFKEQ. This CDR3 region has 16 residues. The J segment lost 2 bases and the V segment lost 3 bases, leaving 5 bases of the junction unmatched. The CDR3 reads CASSQGDRAAYNEQFF. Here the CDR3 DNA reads TGTGCCAGCAGCCAGGGGGACAGGGCAGCCTACAATGAGCAGTTCTTC.

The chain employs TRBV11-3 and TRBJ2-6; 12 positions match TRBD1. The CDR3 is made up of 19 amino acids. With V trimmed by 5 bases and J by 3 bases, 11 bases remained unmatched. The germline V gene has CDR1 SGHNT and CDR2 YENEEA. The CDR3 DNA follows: TGTGCCAGCAGCCCCCCACCGGGACAGGGGGCGAGTGGGGCCAACGTCCTGACTTTC. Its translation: CASSPPPGQGASGANVLTF.

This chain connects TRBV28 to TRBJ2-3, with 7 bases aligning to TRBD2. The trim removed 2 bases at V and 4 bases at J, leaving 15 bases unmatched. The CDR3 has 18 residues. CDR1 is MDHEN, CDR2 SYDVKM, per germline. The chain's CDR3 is CASSLTLQVAGFPDTQYF. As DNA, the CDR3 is TGTGCCAGCAGTTTAACATTACAGGTAGCGGGTTTTCCAGATACGCAGTATTTT.

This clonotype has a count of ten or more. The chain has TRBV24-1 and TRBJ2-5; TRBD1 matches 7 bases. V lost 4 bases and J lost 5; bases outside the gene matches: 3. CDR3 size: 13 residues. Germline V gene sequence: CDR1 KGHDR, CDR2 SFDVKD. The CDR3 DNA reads TGTGCCACCAGTGAAGGACAGGTTGAGACCCAGTACTTC. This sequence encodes CATSEGQVETQYF.

The CDR3 is CASSQHRPDGAPGGYTF. CDR3 nucleotides: TGTGCCAGCAGCCAACACCGCCCCGACGGGGCCCCCGGTGGCTACACCTTC. V usage is TRBV7-3 and J usage is TRBJ1-2; D might be TRBD1 (5 bases). With 5 bases removed from V and 7 bases from J, the gap between germline ends came to 26 bases. This CDR3 region has 17 residues. Germline assignment: CDR1 SGHTA and CDR2 FQGTGA.

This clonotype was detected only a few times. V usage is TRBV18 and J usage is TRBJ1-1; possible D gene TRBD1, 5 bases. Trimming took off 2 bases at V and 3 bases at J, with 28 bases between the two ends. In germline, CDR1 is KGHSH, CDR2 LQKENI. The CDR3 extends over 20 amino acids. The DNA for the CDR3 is TGTGCCAGCTCACCAGGAGATAGGGTTCGTCCCAGGGTCTGGGACACTGAAGCTTTCTTT. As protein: CASSPGDRVRPRVWDTEAFF.